This T cell receptor (beta chain) was found in a study of blood T cell repertoires in COVID-19. Background on the study: T cells, B-cell-depleted T cells, or PBMCs provided the cDNA or gDNA that served as material.

Recovered status in Cohort 3 required two negative PCRs, clearance, or symptom resolution. V lost 3 bases and J lost 0; bases outside the gene matches: 11. Germline CDR1 and CDR2: KGHSH and LQKENI. The CDR3 consists of 19 residues. The repertoire was sequenced with immunoSEQ multiplex PCR; TCRdb's copy has only in-frame clones and lacks some. The data hold around 180,000 clones, with approximately 80% observed a single time. This chain joins TRBV18 and TRBJ2-1, with 10 bases fitting TRBD1. This clonotype was sampled from a middle-aged man who had recovered from COVID-19. Source material: PBMCs or T cells enriched from blood (not recorded which). The CDR3: CASSPRDRGLQSSYNEQFF. The CDR3 DNA reads TGTGCCAGCTCACCCCGGGACAGGGGCCTACAGAGCTCCTACAATGAGCAGTTCTTC.